Included here is one T cell receptor (beta chain) sequence, with context. Its antigen is unidentified. Germline V gene lookup returns CDR1 DFQATT and CDR2 SNEGSKA (reference sequence). Trimming removed 6 bases at V and 3 bases at J, with 14 bases between. The CDR3 has 13 residues. The sample is drawn from a study of T-cell memory formation after mild COVID-19. Study-wide results and limits: Within pre-infection memory, some responding clones were found, suggesting cross-reactive memory joined. The study found balanced CD4/CD8 in clones contracting day 15 to 85 and a CD4+ lean in later expanders.

Using its own MiXCR run on the 5' RACE reads, TCRdb lists one record per CDR3 protein. The data show 430,000 or so distinct CDR3 sequences, around 27% seen once. This clonotype originated in an adult woman who had mild COVID-19 (a few samples of this study predate the infection). Cell type and time point are not known. Material: PBMCs or a T cell subset sorted from them (not recorded which). V is TRBV20-1 and J is TRBJ1-1, with D possibly matching TRBD1 (5 bases). This chain's CDR3 is CSAASMGDTEAFF. CDR3 nucleotides: TGCAGTGCCGCATCCATGGGGGACACTGAAGCTTTCTTT.